The 24 T cell receptor beta chains below were found in one sample sequenced in a study of blood T cell repertoires in COVID-19. Measured with immunoSEQ multiplex PCR; TCRdb has only the in-frame clones, and not every one. The sample carries about 83,000 clones, around 86% recorded once. The specimen was peripheral blood. These TCRs come from a man older than 75 with active or convalescent COVID-19.

The chain has TRBV5-6 and TRBJ2-1, with D unclear. This CDR3 is built from 11 residues. V lost 1 base and J 8 bases, leaving 4 bases between the germline ends. Germline-derived CDR1 and CDR2 are SGHDT and YYEEEE. CDR3 in amino acids: CASSLIYEQFF. Written as DNA, the CDR3 is TGTGCCAGCAGCTTGATCTATGAGCAGTTCTTC.

The chain combines TRBV30 with TRBJ1-6, with TRBD1 matching over 7 bases. Germline V gives CDR1 GTSNPN, CDR2 SVGIG (reference sequence). The V segment lost 0 bases and the J segment 14 bases; nucleotides outside the gene matches: 4. The CDR3 contains 12 residues. CDR3: CAWSVGGPTLHF. The CDR3 nucleotides read TGTGCCTGGAGTGTAGGGGGCCCAACCCTCCACTTT. Supplemented by reference TRBV30 and TRBJ1-6, the full variable domain reads SQTIHQWPATLVQPVGSPLSLECTVEGTSNPNLYWYRQAAGRGLQLLFYSVGIGQISSEVPQNLSASRPQDRQFILSSKKLLLSDSGFYLCAWSVGGPTLHFGNGTRLTVT.

The V gene is TRBV4-2, the J gene TRBJ1-2; TRBD1 might be the D (6 bases). The germline V and J ends were trimmed by 2 bases and 8 bases, with 15 bases remaining between them. There are 14 residues in the CDR3. Germline lookup yields CDR1 LGHNA and CDR2 YNFKEQ. For the CDR3, the DNA is TGTGCCAGCAGCCAAAACAGGGAGTTCGGGGGCTACACCTTC. It translates to CASSQNREFGGYTF.

The chain carries TRBV2 and TRBJ2-5; perhaps TRBD1 as D (6 bases). Trimming removed 3 bases from V and 2 bases from J, with 16 bases in between. The CDR3 is made up of 16 amino acids. In germline, CDR1 is SNHLY, CDR2 FYNNEI. This chain's CDR3 is CASSEGAGYLQETQYF. The DNA for the CDR3 is TGTGCCAGCAGTGAGGGGGCAGGCTACCTACAAGAGACCCAGTACTTC.

The chain has TRBV5-1 and TRBJ1-1; 7 bases are shared with TRBD1. Germline trimming cut 8 bases from V and 3 bases from J; bases unmatched to any gene: 7. The CDR3 runs to 13 residues. Germline values: CDR1 SGHRS, CDR2 YFSETQ. CDR3 DNA: TGCGCCAGTAAGGGGACAGTTGACACTGAAGCTTTCTTT. Amino acids: CASKGTVDTEAFF.

This chain connects TRBV5-1 to TRBJ1-1, with 10 bases identical to TRBD1. This CDR3 is 18 amino acids long. CDR1 is SGHRS, CDR2 YFSETQ, per germline. After removal of 4 bases from V and 0 bases from J, the junction contained 12 bases not matched to a gene. CDR3 in amino acids: CASSPLIGQGGMNTEAFF. CDR3 DNA: TGCGCCAGCAGCCCGCTTATTGGACAGGGGGGAATGAACACTGAAGCTTTCTTT.

This sequence joins TRBV6-2 or TRBV6-3 and TRBJ2-3; 9 nucleotides agree with TRBD2. V gave up 2 bases and J gave up 5 bases; unmatched junction bases: 5. Looked up from germline, CDR1 is MNHEY and CDR2 is SVGEGT. The CDR3 length is 15 residues. The CDR3 DNA is TGTGCCAGCAGTTACGCGGGGGGGCGCGTAGATACGCAGTATTTT. Amino acids: CASSYAGGRVDTQYF.

The chain is built from TRBV3-1 (or the pseudogene TRBV3-2) and TRBJ1-2, with 7 positions matching TRBD1. This CDR3 is built from 16 residues. After removal of 2 bases from V and 3 bases from J, the junction contained 9 bases not matched to a gene. CDR1 and CDR2 from the germline V gene are LGHDT and YNNKEL (reference sequence). CDR3 bases: TGTGCCAGCAGCCAAAAGTTAGGGGGCGACCACTATGGCTACACCTTC. Its translation: CASSQKLGGDHYGYTF.

The J gene is TRBJ1-2, the V gene TRBV13; 8 bases agree with TRBD1. This CDR3 region has 19 residues. Germline-derived CDR1 and CDR2 are PRHDT and FYEKMQ (reference sequence). The V and J ends lost 6 bases and 1 base, in that order; junction bases with no gene match: 19. Here the CDR3 reads CASRGRGRVDEKNNYGYTF. The CDR3 nucleotides are TGTGCCAGCAGGGGCAGGGGGCGCGTAGATGAAAAGAATAACTATGGCTACACCTTC.

The genes are TRBV24-1 and TRBJ2-7; D may be TRBD1 (6 bases). The V gene lost 12 bases and the J gene lost 7 bases, with 24 bases spanning the gap. Germline lookup yields CDR1 KGHDR and CDR2 SFDVKD. The CDR3 is 14 amino acids. Here the CDR3 DNA reads TGTGCCTCCCCTTGGGGACAAAAACCGGGGGAGCAGTACGTC. As protein: CASPWGQKPGEQYV.

This chain uses TRBV11-3 with TRBJ2-4; possible D gene TRBD2, 6 bases. Germline V gene sequence: CDR1 SGHNT, CDR2 YENEEA. The CDR3 sequence is 13 residues long. V was cut by 3 bases and J by 5 bases, with 8 bases left in between. This CDR3 reads CASSFGGENIQYF. CDR3 in DNA: TGTGCCAGCAGCTTCGGGGGAGAAAACATTCAGTACTTC. The whole variable domain, filled in from reference TRBV11-3 and TRBJ2-4, reads EAGVVQSPRYKIIEKKQPVAFWCNPISGHNTLYWYLQNLGQGPELLIRYENEEAVDDSQLPKDRFSAERLKGVDSTLKIQPAELGDSAVYLCASSFGGENIQYFGAGTRLSVL.

For the CDR3, the DNA is TGTGCCAGCAGCTTTGCCCAAACTCGATCCCAAGAGACCCAGTACTTC. It encodes CASSFAQTRSQETQYF. The chain has TRBV5-4 and TRBJ2-5; no firm D call. V gave up 2 bases and J gave up 1 base, with 15 bases separating them. This CDR3 contains 16 residues. The germline gives CDR1 SGHNT, CDR2 YYREEE (reference sequence).

The rearrangement joins TRBV19 to TRBJ1-5; D is undetermined. This CDR3 has 13 residues. CDR1 is LNHDA and CDR2 is SQIVND in the germline V gene (reference sequence). Trimming pared 5 bases from V and 7 bases from J, leaving 12 bases between. As DNA, the CDR3 is TGTGCCAGTAGTTCTGATCGCCGGCAGCCCCAGCATTTT. Its protein product is CASSSDRRQPQHF.

V is TRBV10-2 and J is TRBJ2-1, with TRBD2 matching 11 bases. V lost 9 bases, J lost 5 bases, and 6 bases stayed unmatched. Per germline, CDR1 WSHSY and CDR2 SAAADI. The length of the CDR3 is 14 residues. This CDR3 is CASLTSGNNNEQFF. The CDR3, as DNA: TGCGCCAGTTTGACTAGCGGGAATAACAATGAGCAGTTCTTC.

This chain uses TRBV19 with TRBJ1-4; maybe TRBD1 (6 bases). The CDR3 spans 15 residues. The V end lost 3 bases, the J end lost 8 bases, and 16 bases lay between the germline ends. Germline loops: CDR1 LNHDA, CDR2 SQIVND (reference sequence). The CDR3 DNA follows: TGTGCCAGTAGTATGAATGGGGGCCGAGGCGAAAAACTGTTTTTT. This translates into CASSMNGGRGEKLFF.

A remark on this clone: At the DNA level, this CDR3 is encoded by other sequences in the same sample as well. The genes are TRBV5-1 and TRBJ2-2; TRBD1 matches 8 bases. V was clipped by 0 bases and J by 1 base; unmatched bases: 2. The CDR3 contains 16 residues. CDR1 is SGHRS and CDR2 is YFSETQ in the germline V gene. The CDR3: CASSLGGTGNTGELFF. CDR3 nucleotide sequence: TGCGCCAGCAGCTTGGGAGGGACAGGGAACACCGGGGAGCTGTTTTTT.

The chain uses TRBV6-5 and TRBJ1-2; 8 bases align to TRBD1. The germline V gene encodes CDR1 MNHEY and CDR2 SVGAGI. V was clipped by 4 bases and J by 6 bases; unmatched bases: 10. CDR3 length: 15 amino acids. The CDR3 is CASSSGQGRVDGYTF. CDR3 DNA: TGTGCCAGCAGTTCCGGACAGGGAAGGGTGGATGGCTACACCTTC.

V is TRBV5-1 and J is TRBJ2-2; 9 nucleotides agree with TRBD1. The germline V gene has CDR1 SGHRS and CDR2 YFSETQ. The CDR3 extends over 15 amino acids. Trimming took 4 bases from V and 5 from J; bases not matched to a gene: 6. DNA of the CDR3: TGCGCCAGCAGCCAAGGGACAGGGTCGACCGGGGAGCTGTTTTTT. As protein: CASSQGTGSTGELFF. The variable domain in full, completed from reference TRBV5-1 and TRBJ2-2, reads KAGVTQTPRYLIKTRGQQVTLSCSPISGHRSVSWYQQTPGQGLQFLFEYFSETQRNKGNFPGRFSGRQFSNSRSEMNVSTLELGDSALYLCASSQGTGSTGELFFGEGSRLTVL.

The chain recombines TRBV12-1 with TRBJ1-1; the table's D call TRBD1 went unverified against the DNA. TRBV12-1 is shown as a pseudogene. The CDR3 spans 15 residues. CDR3 amino acids: CASSFEGKGSTEAFF. Here the CDR3 DNA reads TGTGCCAGCAGCTTTGAGGGCAAGGGGTCGACTGAAGCTTTCTTT.

The rearrangement links TRBV28 to TRBJ2-1; 8 bases line up with TRBD2. V shed 4 bases, J shed 2 bases, and the junction held 7 bases outside the gene matches. This CDR3 spans 16 amino acids. Germline V gives CDR1 MDHEN, CDR2 SYDVKM. CDR3 in amino acids: CASSSGGRKTYNEQFF. The CDR3 nucleotides are TGTGCCAGCAGTTCGGGAGGGCGGAAGACCTACAATGAGCAGTTCTTC.

The CDR3 DNA is TGTGCCAGCAGTAGCTATAGCAATCAGCCCCAGCATTTT. It yields the protein CASSSYSNQPQHF. The chain recombines TRBV6-5 with TRBJ1-5; D is unclear. V shed 5 bases and J shed 0 bases, with 5 bases lying between them. The CDR3 has 13 amino acids. CDR1 is MNHEY, CDR2 SVGAGI, per germline.

The chain links TRBV30 to TRBJ1-3, with a possible D match to TRBD1 (6 bases). The germline V and J ends were trimmed by 3 bases and 4 bases, with 13 bases remaining between them. Per the germline V gene, CDR1 is GTSNPN and CDR2 is SVGIG (reference sequence). The CDR3 is 14 amino acids. The CDR3 DNA follows: TGTGCCTGGAGACAGGGTTCTGCCGGAAACACCATATATTTT. It yields the protein CAWRQGSAGNTIYF. Variable domain in full (rest from reference TRBV30 and TRBJ1-3): SQTIHQWPATLVQPVGSPLSLECTVEGTSNPNLYWYRQAAGRGLQLLFYSVGIGQISSEVPQNLSASRPQDRQFILSSKKLLLSDSGFYLCAWRQGSAGNTIYFGEGSWLTVV.

Only a few counts were recorded for this clone. The gene calls are TRBV11-2 and TRBJ2-5; 9 bases are shared with TRBD1. This CDR3 is 15 amino acids long. The ends lost 5 bases at V and 5 bases at J; junction bases unmatched: 9. Germline V CDR1 and CDR2: SGHAT, FQNNGV. Here the CDR3 DNA reads TGTGCCAGCAGCGCCAACAGGGGGCGAGGGGAGACCCAGTACTTC. Translating it yields CASSANRGRGETQYF.

This rearrangement joins TRBV5-1 to TRBJ2-2, with a possible D match to TRBD2 (5 bases). Trimming stripped 1 base from V and 7 bases from J, with 11 bases between. This CDR3 is 14 amino acids long. Germline V gives CDR1 SGHRS, CDR2 YFSETQ. CDR3 amino acids: CASSLIREGGELFF. Written as DNA, the CDR3 is TGCGCCAGCAGCTTGATACGGGAAGGCGGGGAGCTGTTTTTT.